Each of the 17 T cell receptor beta chains below was sequenced from the same sample in a study of blood T cell repertoires in COVID-19. Sequencing used immunoSEQ multiplex PCR; TCRdb keeps in-frame clones, though not all of them. The table has 200,000 to 250,000 clones, about 84% seen once. The specimen was PBMCs or T cells enriched from blood (not recorded which). All receptors derive from a man in his sixties who had recovered from COVID-19.

The chain recombines TRBV5-1 with TRBJ2-1; TRBD1 aligns across 10 bases. The CDR3 loop spans 18 amino acids. V was clipped by 0 bases and J by 4 bases; unmatched bases: 10. Germline lookup yields CDR1 SGHRS and CDR2 YFSETQ. CDR3 residues: CASSLGDRGGLWYNEQFF. The CDR3 region has the DNA TGCGCCAGCAGCTTGGGGGACAGGGGTGGATTGTGGTACAATGAGCAGTTCTTC.

The chain joins TRBV7-2 to TRBJ2-1; the D gene is possibly TRBD2 (7 bases). Germline CDR1 reads SGHTA; CDR2 reads FQGNSA. V shed 5 bases and J shed 7 bases, with 18 bases lying between them. The CDR3 extends over 15 amino acids. The CDR3 loop is CASSEQGGPGNEQFF. For the CDR3, the DNA is TGTGCCAGCAGCGAACAGGGAGGGCCGGGAAATGAGCAGTTCTTC.

This chain connects TRBV7-9 to TRBJ2-3; 10 bases map to TRBD2. V dropped 5 bases and J dropped 0; count of bases not matched to a gene: 14. Germline V lookup: CDR1 SEHNR, CDR2 FQNEAQ (reference sequence). This CDR3 contains 19 residues. The CDR3 coding sequence is TGTGCCAGCAGCCCCAGAGGGCTAGCGGGGGACCCTAGCACAGATACGCAGTATTTT. It yields the protein CASSPRGLAGDPSTDTQYF.

The chain employs TRBV12-3 or TRBV12-4 and TRBJ1-3; 7 bases align to TRBD1. Unmatched junction bases numbered 2, after V lost 6 bases and J lost 3 bases. The CDR3 is 13 residues long. In nucleotides, the CDR3 is TGTGCCAGCAGACGACAGGGTGGAAACACCATATATTTT. As protein: CASRRQGGNTIYF.

The chain links TRBV11-3 to TRBJ2-7, with D hard to call. V dropped 3 bases and J dropped 2 bases, with 11 bases sitting between them. There are 14 residues in the CDR3. Germline loops: CDR1 SGHNT, CDR2 YENEEA. Here the CDR3 DNA reads TGTGCCAGCAGCTTTTATGCGGAACCCTACGAGCAGTACTTC. This encodes CASSFYAEPYEQYF.

This clone was seen a single time. V gene TRBV18 combines with J gene TRBJ2-7; D might be TRBD1 (6 bases). Germline CDR1 reads KGHSH; CDR2 reads LQKENI. This CDR3 spans 15 amino acids. Trimming shortened V by 4 bases and J by 2 bases, and 15 bases separated the two germline ends. For the CDR3, the DNA is TGTGCCAGCTCACTCGGACTGGGGGCAACCTACGAGCAGTACTTC. It is translated as CASSLGLGATYEQYF. Full variable domain (outside the CDR3, taken from reference TRBV18 and TRBJ2-7): NAGVMQNPRHLVRRRGQEARLRCSPMKGHSHVYWYRQLPEEGLKFMVYLQKENIIDESGMPKERFSAEFPKEGPSILRIQQVVRGDSAAYFCASSLGLGATYEQYFGPGTRLTVT.

The rearrangement uses TRBV24-1 and TRBJ2-2; D is possibly TRBD1 (6 bases). The CDR3 has 13 amino acids. Germline lookup yields CDR1 KGHDR and CDR2 SFDVKD. V lost 8 bases, J lost 4 bases, and 10 bases lay in between. CDR3 residues: CATMTGPTGELFF. Here the CDR3 DNA reads TGTGCCACCATGACAGGACCCACCGGGGAGCTGTTTTTT.

In its sample, this clone was seen a few times. V gene TRBV27 combines with J gene TRBJ1-6; D might be TRBD1 (5 bases). The CDR3 is 15 residues long. Trimming cost V 1 base and J 6 bases, with 10 bases left between them. From germline, CDR1 is MNHEY and CDR2 SMNVEV (reference sequence). CDR3 nucleotide sequence: TGTGCCAGCAGTTTATTGGGGGGGGTTAATTCACCCCTCCACTTT. Residues: CASSLLGGVNSPLHF.

This clone showed up many times. This rearrangement joins TRBV11-1 to TRBJ1-6; 9 bases are shared with TRBD1. Per germline, CDR1 SGHAT and CDR2 FQDESV (reference sequence). The CDR3 spans 15 residues. V trimming: 5 bases; J trimming: 7 bases; junction bases outside the gene matches: 6. CDR3 bases: TGTGCCAGCAGCGCCGACAGGGGGAAGAATTCACCCCTCCACTTT. This sequence encodes CASSADRGKNSPLHF. The full variable domain, completed using reference TRBV11-1 and TRBJ1-6, is EAEVAQSPRYKITEKSQAVAFWCDPISGHATLYWYRQILGQGPELLVQFQDESVVDDSQLPKDRFSAERLKGVDSTLKIQPAELGDSAMYLCASSADRGKNSPLHFGNGTRLTVT.

The V gene is TRBV7-9, the J gene TRBJ1-1; D is unclear. Trimming took 3 bases from V and 9 from J, leaving 14 bases between them. Germline V lookup: CDR1 SEHNR, CDR2 FQNEAQ (reference sequence). The CDR3 has 13 amino acids. CDR3 protein: CASSFSAREKAFF. CDR3 DNA: TGTGCCAGCAGCTTCAGTGCCCGGGAAAAAGCTTTCTTT. The complete variable domain, with remaining parts taken from reference TRBV7-9 and TRBJ1-1, reads DTGVSQNPRHKITKRGQNVTFRCDPISEHNRLYWYRQTLGQGPEFLTYFQNEAQLEKSRLLSDRFSAERPKGSFSTLEIQRTEQGDSAMYLCASSFSAREKAFFGQGTRLTVV.

This clone was observed a single time. CDR3 nucleotide sequence: TGTGCCAGCAGCGTAGGGGGACAGGGTTTGTCTGGCTACACCTTC. Translated: CASSVGGQGLSGYTF. The genes are TRBV9 and TRBJ1-2, with 9 bases matching TRBD1. CDR3 length: 15 amino acids. Germline loops: CDR1 SGDLS, CDR2 YYNGEE. The J segment lost 7 bases and the V segment lost 0 bases, leaving 7 bases of the junction unmatched.

The V call is TRBV6-5, the J call TRBJ1-2; 7 positions agree with TRBD1. J gave up 2 bases and V 2 bases, and 2 bases lay outside the gene matches. The CDR3 sequence is 14 residues long. The germline V gene has CDR1 MNHEY and CDR2 SVGAGI. This chain's CDR3 is CASSYRTGNYGYTF. DNA of the CDR3: TGTGCCAGCAGTTACCGGACAGGAAACTATGGCTACACCTTC.

The chain couples TRBV23-1 to TRBJ2-5; no clear D gene. TRBV23-1 is sorted into the ORF group, with uncertain function. The CDR3 spans 10 residues. V lost 6 bases to trimming and J lost 4 bases, with 3 bases between them. The CDR3 region is CASSRETQYF. The CDR3 nucleotides are TGCGCCAGCAGCCGAGAGACCCAGTACTTC.

This chain joins TRBV14 and TRBJ1-2; a weak D match, TRBD1 (6 bases). Germline CDR1 and CDR2: SGHDN and FVKESK. CDR3 size: 15 residues. V was pared by 4 bases and J by 0 bases, with 12 bases between. CDR3 residues: CASSPGGNANYGYTF. CDR3 nucleotide sequence: TGTGCCAGCAGCCCTGGGGGCAATGCTAACTATGGCTACACCTTC. The variable domain in full, completed from reference TRBV14 and TRBJ1-2, reads EAGVTQFPSHSVIEKGQTVTLRCDPISGHDNLYWYRRVMGKEIKFLLHFVKESKQDESGMPNNRFLAERTGGTYSTLKVQPAELEDSGVYFCASSPGGNANYGYTFGSGTRLTVV.

This clone was seen only a few times. V usage is TRBV4-1 and J usage is TRBJ2-2; TRBD1 matches at 7 bases. Per the germline V gene, CDR1 is MGHRA and CDR2 is YSYEKL. The J segment lost 0 bases and the V segment lost 8 bases, leaving 6 bases of the junction unmatched. The CDR3 spans 15 residues. The CDR3 nucleotides read TGCGCCAGCTGTATAGGGGGCGCGAACACCGGGGAGCTGTTTTTT. It yields the protein CASCIGGANTGELFF.

The rearrangement joins TRBV9 to TRBJ1-6, with 8 bases aligning to TRBD1. Germline CDR1 reads SGDLS; CDR2 reads YYNGEE. V dropped 3 bases and J dropped 10; count of bases not matched to a gene: 3. This CDR3 is built from 13 residues. The CDR3 nucleotides are TGTGCCAGCAGCGAAGGACAGGGATCACCCCTCCACTTT. This translates into CASSEGQGSPLHF.

The rearrangement links TRBV19 to TRBJ1-2; a possible D gene is TRBD1 (6 bases). Germline V lookup: CDR1 LNHDA, CDR2 SQIVND (reference sequence). V was cut by 5 bases and J by 4 bases, with 17 bases left in between. This CDR3 region has 15 residues. The CDR3 DNA reads TGTGCCAGTAGTTCAGCCGGCAGGGGTTTCTATGGCTACACCTTC. Its translation is CASSSAGRGFYGYTF. Supplemented by reference TRBV19 and TRBJ1-2, the full variable domain reads DGGITQSPKYLFRKEGQNVTLSCEQNLNHDAMYWYRQDPGQGLRLIYYSQIVNDFQKGDIAEGYSVSREKKESFPLTVTSAQKNPTAFYLCASSSAGRGFYGYTFGSGTRLTVV.